This T cell receptor beta chain was observed in a study of Ad26.COV2.S vaccination and SARS-CoV-2 variants. Study-level results: Possibly, TCR breadth and depth analyses underestimated total T cell responses. Vaccinated and placebo-treated recipients had similar non-spike TCR breadth. Higher spike-specific TCR breadth was found in vaccine recipients than in placebo recipients.

Treatment given: around 19 received Ad26.COV2.S at low or high dose, single or two shots; about 5 received placebo; per-sample allocation not given. Following the first vaccine or placebo injection, samples were taken on day 63. In Boston, an adult donor aged 18-55 years took part. TCRdb's copy holds only in-frame clones and misses some; the assay was immunoSEQ multiplex PCR. Among about 350,000 clones, roughly 84% were seen once, and the ten largest hold around 3.6%. On this clone: The antigen is unknown. One end of the junction varies from germline; a read error may be responsible.

The CDR3 covers 14 residues. Germline V gene lookup returns CDR1 SSHAT and CDR2 FNYEAQ (reference sequence). The receptor was isolated from a person aged 18-65 years who received the Ad26.COV2.S COVID-19 vaccine or a placebo. The specimen was peripheral blood, collected in a trial of Ad26.COV2.S vaccine versus placebo. This chain uses TRBV7-7 with TRBJ2-2; 8 bases are a match to TRBD2. The chain's CDR3 is CASRTLAGTGELFF. CDR3 coding DNA: TGTGCTAGCAGGACCTTAGCGGGGACCGGGGAGCTGTTTTTT.